These 5 T cell receptor beta chains were all obtained from the same sample, sequenced in a study of cytomegalovirus exposure and HLA in healthy donors. 60 Vbeta and 13 Jbeta primers were used in PCR. Sequenced by immunoSEQ multiplex PCR; TCRdb stores in-frame clones only, minus some. The repertoire holds tens of thousands of clones, with nearly 80% as singletons. The sequencing sample was made of PBMCs. These receptors were taken from a woman in her 50s in good health and CMV-seropositive.

V and J are TRBV9 and TRBJ1-3, with D unresolved. The CDR3 is made up of 16 amino acids. V lost 2 bases to trimming and J lost 0 bases, with 12 bases between them. Looked up from germline, CDR1 is SGDLS and CDR2 is YYNGEE. Here the CDR3 DNA reads TGTGCCAGCAGCGTCACGGTCCTTCCCTCTGGAAACACCATATATTTT. The encoded protein is CASSVTVLPSGNTIYF.

J is TRBJ2-1 and V is TRBV19; 8 positions match TRBD1. V was clipped by 9 bases and J by 7 bases; unmatched bases: 8. Germline CDR1 reads LNHDA; CDR2 reads SQIVND (reference sequence). CDR3 length equals 13 residues. The CDR3 sequence: CASRTGKVNEQFF. As DNA, the CDR3 is TGTGCCAGCCGGACAGGGAAGGTAAATGAGCAGTTCTTC. Variable domain in full (rest from reference TRBV19 and TRBJ2-1): DGGITQSPKYLFRKEGQNVTLSCEQNLNHDAMYWYRQDPGQGLRLIYYSQIVNDFQKGDIAEGYSVSREKKESFPLTVTSAQKNPTAFYLCASRTGKVNEQFFGPGTRLTVL.

This chain connects TRBV10-3 to TRBJ2-5; D possibly corresponds to TRBD2 (5 bases). V gave up 2 bases and J gave up 2 bases, with 6 bases separating them. CDR3 length: 13 amino acids. Germline CDR1 and CDR2: ENHRY and SYGVKD. The CDR3 sequence is CAISETGQETQYF. CDR3 sequence (DNA): TGTGCCATCAGTGAGACGGGACAAGAGACCCAGTACTTC.

The rearrangement uses TRBV14 and TRBJ1-2; D might be TRBD1 (6 bases). Germline values: CDR1 SGHDN, CDR2 FVKESK. Deletions cut 3 bases from V and 8 bases from J, with 13 bases between. The CDR3 consists of 13 residues. DNA for the CDR3: TGTGCCAGCAGCCAGGGGACATTGAGCGGCTACACCTTC. This codes for CASSQGTLSGYTF.

J is TRBJ1-1 and V is TRBV29-1; weak D call: TRBD1 (6 bases). The CDR3 runs to 14 residues. V was cut by 2 bases and J by 5 bases, with 15 bases left in between. Germline-derived CDR1 and CDR2 are SQVTM and ANQGSEA. The CDR3 loop reads CSVEPRQDLTEAFF. For the CDR3, the DNA is TGCAGCGTTGAACCCAGACAGGATCTTACTGAAGCTTTCTTT.